The clone carrying this T cell receptor beta chain came up a few times. Its antigen is as yet unknown. Via MiXCR, TCRdb re-called the 5' RACE reads, giving one row per CDR3 protein. Of around 550,000 distinct CDR3 sequences listed, about 15% are singletons. The sample originates from a study of identical twins. V was clipped by 0 bases and J by 2 bases; unmatched bases: 2. Germline CDR1 and CDR2: LNHNV and YYDKDF (reference sequence). The CDR3 spans 16 residues. Study observations and caveats: The study found weaker excess twin sharing in beta out-of-frame sequences. Excess low generation probability was seen in twin-shared out-of-frame alpha sequences.

The same data also went into a second study, on yellow fever vaccine responses in identical twins. That study adds: Each twin's T cell response to the vaccine was reported to look partly convergent and partly personalized.

The TCR was taken from a woman between 18 and 29 years old in good health. The specimen sequenced was CD4+ T cells sorted from blood. This chain uses TRBV15 with TRBJ2-3, with 10 bases fitting TRBD2. The CDR3 DNA follows: TGTGCCACCAGCAGAGAACTAGCGGGGTTCACAGATACGCAGTATTTT. Amino acid sequence: CATSRELAGFTDTQYF. Based on the CDR3 plus reference TRBV15 and TRBJ2-3, the full variable domain is DAMVIQNPRYQVTQFGKPVTLSCSQTLNHNVMYWYQQKSSQAPKLLFHYYDKDFNNEADTPDNFQSRRPNTSFCFLDIRSPGLGDTAMYLCATSRELAGFTDTQYFGPGTRLTVL.